A selection of T cell receptor beta chains follows, all from one sample in a study of post-analysis software for immune sequencing data. TCRdb ran MiXCR on the PCR reads and lists one entry per CDR3 protein. The sample has 740,000 or so distinct CDR3 sequences; 53% are singletons. The material sequenced was blood. Every receptor here comes from a girl aged 5 to 17 with multiple sclerosis. The CDR3 runs from the conserved cysteine through the conserved F or W. A D gene is named only where the DNA matches it firmly. Clone size is not always given. Where it is, it says once, few, many or a class for expanded clones.

clone_size	v_call	j_call	d_call	cdr3_nt	cdr3_aa
NA	TRBV7-3	TRBJ2-7	TRBD2	TGTGCCAGCAGCTTACGGGGGGGAACCACATCTAGTAATTACGAGCAGTACTTC	CASSLRGGTTSSNYEQYF
few	TRBV7-9	TRBJ2-7	NA	TGTGCCAGCAGCTTAATTAATTATAGGTTACAGGGCTACGAGCAGTACTTC	CASSLINYRLQGYEQYF
NA	TRBV14	TRBJ2-5	NA	TGTGCCAGCAGCTGGGACCGGGCCCAAAAGGGCCAAGAGACCCAGTACTTC	CASSWDRAQKGQETQYF
NA	TRBV27	TRBJ2-7	NA	TGTGCCAGCAGTCCCGATGGGCGGTGGGTGGAGTGCGACGAGCAGTACTTC	CASSPDGRWVECDEQYF
few	TRBV12-3/TRBV12-4	TRBJ2-5	TRBD2	TGTGCCAGCAGCCCTCGGGCGGGGGTACAAGAGACCCAGTACTTC	CASSPRAGVQETQYF
few	TRBV28	TRBJ2-1	NA	TGTGCCAGCAGCTTAGTGCCCGGGTTCCACAATGAGCAGTTCTTC	CASSLVPGFHNEQFF
NA	TRBV29-1	TRBJ2-1	NA	TGCAGCGTGGGGCCTTTCGACAGCAATGAGCAGTTCTTC	CSVGPFDSNEQFF
NA	TRBV29-1	TRBJ2-7	TRBD1	TGCAGCGCAACGACAGGGACCCCCGACGAGCAGTACTTC	CSATTGTPDEQYF
NA	TRBV12-5	TRBJ2-1	NA	TGTGCTAGTGGTTTGGTAAAAGGGCCGGGCTCCTACAATGAGCAGTTCTTC	CASGLVKGPGSYNEQFF
few	TRBV6-2/TRBV6-3	TRBJ2-1	TRBD2	TGTGCCAGCAGCCGCGCTAGCGGTTCCTCTTCGCTCTACAATGAGCAGTTCTTC	CASSRASGSSSLYNEQFF
NA	TRBV20-1	TRBJ1-1	TRBD1	TGCAGTGCCGCGCCGGACAGGGCCACTGAAGCTTTCTTT	CSAAPDRATEAFF
few	TRBV7-6	TRBJ1-5	TRBD1	TGTGCCAGCAGCCCACGGGACAGGGGTTTTAGCAATCAGCCCCAGCATTTT	CASSPRDRGFSNQPQHF
NA	TRBV30	TRBJ2-5	NA	TGTGCCTGGAGTGTAATAGGGCCGCCCCGGGGGCAAGAGACCCAGTACTTC	CAWSVIGPPRGQETQYF
NA	TRBV28	TRBJ1-5	NA	TGTGCCAGCAGTCCCCCCGGACCGAATCAGCCCCAGCATTTT	CASSPPGPNQPQHF
NA	TRBV18	TRBJ2-1	NA	TGTGCCAGCTCACCAACGGCTAACGGTCTCAATGAGCAGTTCTTC	CASSPTANGLNEQFF
few	TRBV10-3	TRBJ1-2	NA	TGTGCCATCAGTGATTATCCCCAGGACAGAAGTGTTACTAACTATGGCTACACCTTC	CAISDYPQDRSVTNYGYTF
few	TRBV20-1	TRBJ2-1	TRBD1	TGCAGTGCTAGTTGGGACAGAGGGAACAATGAGCAGTTCTTC	CSASWDRGNNEQFF
NA	TRBV7-2	TRBJ2-4	NA	TGTGCCAGCAGCTGGGGGGGGCTAAACATTCAGTACTTC	CASSWGGLNIQYF
NA	TRBV6-2/TRBV6-3	TRBJ1-2	TRBD1	TGTGCCAGCAGTTATTCGGACAGGACCCTGGAGAGAGGCTACACCTTC	CASSYSDRTLERGYTF
NA	TRBV6-5	TRBJ2-7	TRBD1	TGTGCCATCGGGGACAGGGGCCCGTACGAGCAGTACTTC	CAIGDRGPYEQYF
NA	TRBV29-1	TRBJ1-1	NA	TGCAGCGTTTTAGTGAACACTGAAGCTTTCTTT	CSVLVNTEAFF
few	TRBV6-5	TRBJ2-7	TRBD1	TGTGCCAGTCGTCGGGACAGCTCCTCCTACGAGCAGTACTTC	CASRRDSSSYEQYF
NA	TRBV29-1	TRBJ2-3	TRBD1	TGCAGCGCTACCGACAGGGACACAGATACGCAGTATTTT	CSATDRDTDTQYF
NA	TRBV9	TRBJ1-2	NA	TGTGCCAGCAGCGGACAGGTTACTGGCTACACCTTC	CASSGQVTGYTF
NA	TRBV15	TRBJ2-3	NA	TGTGCCACCAGCCGATGGGGCGGACGGAACACAGATACGCAGTATTTT	CATSRWGGRNTDTQYF
NA	TRBV10-3	TRBJ2-1	NA	TGTGCCATCAGTTTAGCGGTTGGGGATGAGCAGTTCTTC	CAISLAVGDEQFF
NA	TRBV14	TRBJ2-7	NA	TGTGCCAGCAGCAAGTATTCAGGGGTCACCACCTACGAGCAGTACTTC	CASSKYSGVTTYEQYF